The T cell receptor (beta chain) described here comes from a study of long-term antiretroviral therapy in people with HIV. Across the study: The earliest samples predate the 2015 immediate-ART recommendation by about a decade.

Sequencing used immunoSEQ v3.0 at survey level. Assay used: immunoSEQ multiplex PCR; TCRdb lists only in-frame clones, some missing. The table shows approximately 24,000 clones, with roughly 94% occurring only once. About this clone itself: Its matching antigen is unknown.

The CDR3 has 14 amino acids. With 4 bases removed from V and 4 bases from J, the gap between germline ends came to 13 bases. CDR1 is MNHEY, CDR2 SVGAGI, per germline. Every participant gave one or more pre-ART and two or more post-ART PBMC samples. Study results and caveats: Increased diversity was seen after ART, yet it remained lower than in transplant donor controls. Dominant in the repertoire at all time points were clones expanded before ART.

Material: unsorted PBMCs, obtained roughly 5 years after starting antiretroviral therapy. The chain recombines TRBV6-5 with TRBJ1-1; D unclear. The sequence derives from a woman aged 45-60 years with HIV. CDR3 sequence reads: CASSSRTSGTEAFF. CDR3 DNA sequence: TGTGCCAGCAGTTCGCGGACCTCGGGCACTGAAGCTTTCTTT.